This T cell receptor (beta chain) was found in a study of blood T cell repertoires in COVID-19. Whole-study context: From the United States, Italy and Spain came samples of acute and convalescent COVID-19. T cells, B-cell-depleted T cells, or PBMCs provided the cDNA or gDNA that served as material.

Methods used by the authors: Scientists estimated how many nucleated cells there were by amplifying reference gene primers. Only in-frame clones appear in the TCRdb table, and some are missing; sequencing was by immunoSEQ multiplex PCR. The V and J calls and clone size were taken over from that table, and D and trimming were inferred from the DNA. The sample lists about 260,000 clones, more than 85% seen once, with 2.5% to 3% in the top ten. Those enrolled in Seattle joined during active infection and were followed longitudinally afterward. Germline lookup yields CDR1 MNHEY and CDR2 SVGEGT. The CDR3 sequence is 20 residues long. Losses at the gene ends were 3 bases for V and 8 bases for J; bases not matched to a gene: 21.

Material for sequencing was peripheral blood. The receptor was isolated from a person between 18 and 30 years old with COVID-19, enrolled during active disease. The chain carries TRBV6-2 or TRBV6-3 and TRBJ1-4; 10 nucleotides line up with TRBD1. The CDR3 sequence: CASSYPMAGTGEYVEEKLFF. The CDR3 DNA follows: TGTGCCAGCAGTTATCCAATGGCGGGGACAGGGGAATACGTCGAAGAAAAACTGTTTTTT.